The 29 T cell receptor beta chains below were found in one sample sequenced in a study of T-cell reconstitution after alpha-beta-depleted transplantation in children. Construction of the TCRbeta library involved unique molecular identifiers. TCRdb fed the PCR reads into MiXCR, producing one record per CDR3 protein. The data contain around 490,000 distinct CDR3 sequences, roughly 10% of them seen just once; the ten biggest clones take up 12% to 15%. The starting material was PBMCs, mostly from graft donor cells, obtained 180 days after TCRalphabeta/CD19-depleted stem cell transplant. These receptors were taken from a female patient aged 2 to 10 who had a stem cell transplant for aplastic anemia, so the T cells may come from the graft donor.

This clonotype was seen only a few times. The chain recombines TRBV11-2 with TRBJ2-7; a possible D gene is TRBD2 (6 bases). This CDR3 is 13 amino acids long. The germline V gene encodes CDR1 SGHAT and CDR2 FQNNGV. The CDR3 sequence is CASSSGLGGVLWV. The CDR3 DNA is TGTGCCAGCAGCTCGGGACTGGGCGGGGTCCTATGGGTC.

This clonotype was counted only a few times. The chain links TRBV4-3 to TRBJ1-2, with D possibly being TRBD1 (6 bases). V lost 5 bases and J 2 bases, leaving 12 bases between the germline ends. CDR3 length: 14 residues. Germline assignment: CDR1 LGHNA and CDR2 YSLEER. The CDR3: CASSGHRENYGYTF. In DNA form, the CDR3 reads TGCGCCAGCAGCGGACACAGGGAAAACTATGGCTACACCTTC.

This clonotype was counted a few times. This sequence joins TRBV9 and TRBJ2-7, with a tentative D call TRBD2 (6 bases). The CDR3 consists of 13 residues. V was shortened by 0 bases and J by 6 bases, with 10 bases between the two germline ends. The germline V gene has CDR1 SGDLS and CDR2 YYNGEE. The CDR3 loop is CASSVAGEGEQYF. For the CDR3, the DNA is TGTGCCAGCAGCGTAGCGGGGGAAGGCGAGCAGTACTTC.

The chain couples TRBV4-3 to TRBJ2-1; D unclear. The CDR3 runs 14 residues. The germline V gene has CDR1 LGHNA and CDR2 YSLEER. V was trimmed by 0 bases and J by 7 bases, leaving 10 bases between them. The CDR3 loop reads CASSQDLTRNEQFF. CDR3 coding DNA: TGCGCCAGCAGCCAAGATTTGACACGGAATGAGCAGTTCTTC.

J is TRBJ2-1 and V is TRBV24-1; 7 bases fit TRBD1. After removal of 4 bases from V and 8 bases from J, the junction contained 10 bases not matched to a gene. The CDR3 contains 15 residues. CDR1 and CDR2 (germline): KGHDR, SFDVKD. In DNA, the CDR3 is TGTGCCACCAGTGACCCCCGACAGGGTAGCGATGAGCAGTTCTTC. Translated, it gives CATSDPRQGSDEQFF.

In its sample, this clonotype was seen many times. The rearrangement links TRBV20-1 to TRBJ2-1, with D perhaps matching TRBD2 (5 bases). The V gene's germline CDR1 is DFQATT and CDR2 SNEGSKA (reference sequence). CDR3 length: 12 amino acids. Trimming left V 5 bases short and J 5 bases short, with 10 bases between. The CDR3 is CSALTIHNEQFF. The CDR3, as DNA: TGCAGTGCTCTGACTATCCACAATGAGCAGTTCTTC.

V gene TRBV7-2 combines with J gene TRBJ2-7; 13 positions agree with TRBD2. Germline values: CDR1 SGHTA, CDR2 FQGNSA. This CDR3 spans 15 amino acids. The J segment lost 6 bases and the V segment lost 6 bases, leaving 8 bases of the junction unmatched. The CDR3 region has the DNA TGTGCCAGCAGTATCGGACTAGCGGGAGCGAGCGAGCAGTACGTC. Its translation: CASSIGLAGASEQYV.

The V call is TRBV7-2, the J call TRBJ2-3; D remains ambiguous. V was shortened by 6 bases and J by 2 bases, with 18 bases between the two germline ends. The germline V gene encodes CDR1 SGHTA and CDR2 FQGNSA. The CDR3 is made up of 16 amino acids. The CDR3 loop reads CASRVSGGGDTDTQYF. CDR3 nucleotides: TGTGCCAGCAGGGTCTCGGGCGGCGGAGACACAGATACGCAGTATTTT.

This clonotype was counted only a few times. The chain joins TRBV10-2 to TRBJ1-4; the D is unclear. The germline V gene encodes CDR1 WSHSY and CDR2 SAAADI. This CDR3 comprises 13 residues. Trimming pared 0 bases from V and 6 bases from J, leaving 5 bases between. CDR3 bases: TGCGCCAGCAGTGAGTCATTTTATGAAAAACTGTTTTTT. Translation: CASSESFYEKLFF.

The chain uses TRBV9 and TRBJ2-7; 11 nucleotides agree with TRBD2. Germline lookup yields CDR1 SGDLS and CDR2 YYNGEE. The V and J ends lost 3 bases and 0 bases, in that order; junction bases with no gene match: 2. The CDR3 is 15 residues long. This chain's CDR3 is CASSALAGGSYEQYF. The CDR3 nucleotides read TGTGCCAGCAGCGCCCTAGCGGGAGGCTCCTACGAGCAGTACTTC.

The CDR3 bases are TGCAGTGCTAGAGGACCGGGGGAGCAGTTCTTC. This codes for CSARGPGEQFF. The chain links TRBV20-1 to TRBJ2-1; D perhaps matches TRBD2 (5 bases). CDR1 and CDR2 (germline): DFQATT, SNEGSKA (reference sequence). The CDR3 extends over 11 amino acids. Trimming shortened V by 1 base and J by 10 bases, and 8 bases separated the two germline ends.

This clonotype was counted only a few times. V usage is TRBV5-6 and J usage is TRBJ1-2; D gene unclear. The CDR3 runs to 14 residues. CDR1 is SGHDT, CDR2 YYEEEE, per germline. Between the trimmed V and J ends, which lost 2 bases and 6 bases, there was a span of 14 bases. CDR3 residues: CASSFLWSPNGYTF. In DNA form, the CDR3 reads TGTGCCAGCAGCTTCTTGTGGAGCCCCAATGGCTACACCTTC. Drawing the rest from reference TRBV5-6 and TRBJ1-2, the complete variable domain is DAGVTQSPTHLIKTRGQQVTLRCSPKSGHDTVSWYQQALGQGPQFIFQYYEEEERQRGNFPDRFSGHQFPNYSSELNVNALLLGDSALYLCASSFLWSPNGYTFGSGTRLTVV.

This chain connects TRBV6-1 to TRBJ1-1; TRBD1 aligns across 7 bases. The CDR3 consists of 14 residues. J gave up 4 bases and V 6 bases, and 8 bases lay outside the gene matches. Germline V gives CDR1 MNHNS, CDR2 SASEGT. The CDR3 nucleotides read TGTGCCAGCAGGAAAGGGACAGAAACCACTGAAGCTTTCTTT. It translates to CASRKGTETTEAFF.

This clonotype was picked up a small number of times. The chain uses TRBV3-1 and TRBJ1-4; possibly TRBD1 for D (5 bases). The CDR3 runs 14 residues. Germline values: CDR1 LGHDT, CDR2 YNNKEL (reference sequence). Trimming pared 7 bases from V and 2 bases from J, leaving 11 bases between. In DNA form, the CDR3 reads TGTGCCAGCAACCCGGGGGTGACTAATGAAAAACTGTTTTTT. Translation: CASNPGVTNEKLFF.

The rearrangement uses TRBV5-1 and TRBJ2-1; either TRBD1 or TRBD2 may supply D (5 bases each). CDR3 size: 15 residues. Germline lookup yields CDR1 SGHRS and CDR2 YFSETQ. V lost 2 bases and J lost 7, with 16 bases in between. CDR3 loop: CASSFVGEQWNEQFF. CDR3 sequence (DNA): TGCGCCAGCAGCTTTGTGGGGGAGCAATGGAATGAGCAGTTCTTC.

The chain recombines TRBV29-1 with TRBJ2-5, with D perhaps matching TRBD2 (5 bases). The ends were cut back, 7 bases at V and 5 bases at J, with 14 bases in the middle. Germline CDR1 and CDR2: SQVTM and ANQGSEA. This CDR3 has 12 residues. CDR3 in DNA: TGCAGCGGCGAGGGATTGGGGGAGACCCAGTACTTC. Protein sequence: CSGEGLGETQYF.

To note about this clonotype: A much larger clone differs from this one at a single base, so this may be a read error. For the CDR3, the DNA is TGCTGCGCCAAGGGACTAGCGGGAGTTTGGAGCACAGATACGCAGTATTTT. This sequence encodes CCAKGLAGVWSTDTQYF. The chain couples TRBV29-1 to TRBJ2-3; the match to TRBD2 covers 14 bases. This CDR3 has 17 amino acids. Germline CDR1 reads SQVTM; CDR2 reads ANQGSEA.

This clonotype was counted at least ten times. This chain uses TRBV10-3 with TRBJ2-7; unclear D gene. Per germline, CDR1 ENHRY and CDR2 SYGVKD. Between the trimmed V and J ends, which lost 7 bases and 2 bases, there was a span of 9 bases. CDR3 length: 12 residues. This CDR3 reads CAIKTLTYEQYF. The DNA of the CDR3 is TGTGCCATCAAGACTCTCACCTACGAGCAGTACTTC.

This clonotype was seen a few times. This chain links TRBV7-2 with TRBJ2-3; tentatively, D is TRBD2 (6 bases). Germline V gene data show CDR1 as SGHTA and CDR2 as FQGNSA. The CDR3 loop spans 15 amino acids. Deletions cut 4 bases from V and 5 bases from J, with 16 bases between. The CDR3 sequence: CASSSEGLGGDTQYF. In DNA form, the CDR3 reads TGTGCCAGCAGCTCAGAAGGCTTGGGGGGAGATACGCAGTATTTT. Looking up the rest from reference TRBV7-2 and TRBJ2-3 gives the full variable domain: GAGVSQSPSNKVTEKGKDVELRCDPISGHTALYWYRQSLGQGLEFLIYFQGNSAPDKSGLPSDRFSAERTGGSVSTLTIQRTQQEDSAVYLCASSSEGLGGDTQYFGPGTRLTVL.

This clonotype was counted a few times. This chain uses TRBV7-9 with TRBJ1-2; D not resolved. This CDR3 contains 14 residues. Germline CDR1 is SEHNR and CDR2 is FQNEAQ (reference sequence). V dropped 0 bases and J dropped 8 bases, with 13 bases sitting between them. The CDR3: CASSLAEGLWGYTF. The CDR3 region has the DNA TGTGCCAGCAGCTTAGCGGAGGGTTTATGGGGCTACACCTTC.

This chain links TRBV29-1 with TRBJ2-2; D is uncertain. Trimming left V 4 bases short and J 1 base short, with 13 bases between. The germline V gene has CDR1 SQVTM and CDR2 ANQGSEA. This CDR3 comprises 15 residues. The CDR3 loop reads CSVGGVGLNTGELFF. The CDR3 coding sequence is TGCAGCGTTGGGGGTGTCGGATTGAACACCGGGGAGCTGTTTTTT.

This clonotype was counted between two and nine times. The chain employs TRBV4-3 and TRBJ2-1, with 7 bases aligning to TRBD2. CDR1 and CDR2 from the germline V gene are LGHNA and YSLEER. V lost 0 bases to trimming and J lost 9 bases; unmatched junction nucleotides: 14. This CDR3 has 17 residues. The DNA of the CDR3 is TGCGCCAGCAGCCAAGAAGGGGTCGGGAGGCCCAGGTGTGAGCAGTTCTTC. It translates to CASSQEGVGRPRCEQFF.

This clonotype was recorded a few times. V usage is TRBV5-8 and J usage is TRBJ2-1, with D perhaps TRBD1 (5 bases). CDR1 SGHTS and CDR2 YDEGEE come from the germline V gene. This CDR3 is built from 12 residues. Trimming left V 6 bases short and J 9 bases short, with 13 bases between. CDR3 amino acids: CASTILRGEQFF. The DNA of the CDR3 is TGTGCCAGCACCATACTAAGGGGTGAGCAGTTCTTC. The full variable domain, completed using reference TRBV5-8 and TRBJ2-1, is EAGVTQSPTHLIKTRGQQATLRCSPISGHTSVYWYQQALGLGLQFLLWYDEGEERNRGNFPPRFSGRQFPNYSSELNVNALELEDSALYLCASTILRGEQFFGPGTRLTVL.

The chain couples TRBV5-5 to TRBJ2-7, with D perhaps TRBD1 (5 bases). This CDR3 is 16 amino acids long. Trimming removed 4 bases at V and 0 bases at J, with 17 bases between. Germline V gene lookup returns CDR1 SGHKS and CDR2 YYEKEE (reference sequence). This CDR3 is CASSLGRAVPSYEQYV. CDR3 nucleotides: TGTGCCAGCAGCCTGGGCAGGGCTGTCCCCTCCTACGAGCAGTACGTC.

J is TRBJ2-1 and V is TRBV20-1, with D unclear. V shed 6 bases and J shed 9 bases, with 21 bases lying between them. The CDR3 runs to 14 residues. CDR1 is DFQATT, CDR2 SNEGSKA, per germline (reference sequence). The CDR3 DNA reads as TGCAGTGCCCCTCTGGCCCCCCGATTCGGTGAGCAGTTCTTC. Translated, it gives CSAPLAPRFGEQFF.

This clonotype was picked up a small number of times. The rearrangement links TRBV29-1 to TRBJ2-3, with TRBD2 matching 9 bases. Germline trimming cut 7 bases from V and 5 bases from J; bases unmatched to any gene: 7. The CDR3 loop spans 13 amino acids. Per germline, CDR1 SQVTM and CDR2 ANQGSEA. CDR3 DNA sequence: TGCAGCGAGGGGGGACTAGCTGAAGATACGCAGTATTTT. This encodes CSEGGLAEDTQYF.

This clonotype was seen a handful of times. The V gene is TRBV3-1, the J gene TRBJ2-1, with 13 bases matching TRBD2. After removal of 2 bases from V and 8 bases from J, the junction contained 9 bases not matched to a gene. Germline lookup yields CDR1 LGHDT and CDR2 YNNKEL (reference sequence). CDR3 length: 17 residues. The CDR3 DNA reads TGTGCCAGCAGCCAACCCTTGACTAGCGGGAGGTTGGATGAGCAGTTCTTC. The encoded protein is CASSQPLTSGRLDEQFF.

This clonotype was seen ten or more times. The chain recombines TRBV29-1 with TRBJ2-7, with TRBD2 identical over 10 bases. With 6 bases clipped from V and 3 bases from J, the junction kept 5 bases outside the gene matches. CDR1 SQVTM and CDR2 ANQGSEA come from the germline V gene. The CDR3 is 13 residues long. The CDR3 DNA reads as TGCAGCGTCTCTAGCGGGAGAGGCTACGAGCAGTACGTC. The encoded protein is CSVSSGRGYEQYV.

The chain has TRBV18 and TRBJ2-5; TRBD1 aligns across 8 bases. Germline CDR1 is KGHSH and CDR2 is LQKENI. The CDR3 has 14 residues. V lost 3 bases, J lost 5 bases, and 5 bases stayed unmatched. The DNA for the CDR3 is TGTGCCAGCTCACCTCGGACAGGGCTGGAGACCCAGTACTTC. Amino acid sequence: CASSPRTGLETQYF.